The 16 T cell receptor beta chains below all came from one sample that was sequenced in a study of CD8 T cells in Susac syndrome. An input of roughly 0.5 to 1 ug of RNA was subjected to reverse transcription using random hexamers. Each CDR3 protein gets one entry after TCRdb re-called the immunoSEQ multiplex PCR reads with MiXCR. Of about 200,000 distinct CDR3 sequences in the sample, approximately 95% were seen once. Sequenced sample: CD4+ T cells from PBMCs. These receptors were taken from a human donor in good health.

The chain is built from TRBV7-9 and TRBJ2-5; D remains ambiguous. Germline V gives CDR1 SEHNR, CDR2 FQNEAQ (reference sequence). This CDR3 contains 14 residues. Trimming removed 5 bases at V and 2 bases at J, with 12 bases between. Here the CDR3 DNA reads TGTGCCAGCAGCGAAGGACCCCCTCAAGAGACCCAGTACTTC. It translates to CASSEGPPQETQYF.

This clonotype was recorded only once. This chain connects TRBV6-5 to TRBJ1-3; D not certain. V gave up 6 bases and J gave up 1 base, with 13 bases separating them. The CDR3 contains 15 residues. From germline, CDR1 is MNHEY and CDR2 SVGAGI. CDR3 coding DNA: TGTGCCAGCAGACCTCTAAGGGTGTCTGGAAACACCATATATTTT. Its translation is CASRPLRVSGNTIYF.

This sequence joins TRBV30 and TRBJ2-1; 7 positions match TRBD2. J was trimmed by 7 bases and V by 8 bases; bases with no gene match: 8. The length of the CDR3 is 12 residues. CDR1 is GTSNPN, CDR2 SVGIG, per germline (reference sequence). This CDR3 is CARGRAGNEQFF. Written as DNA, the CDR3 is TGTGCCCGAGGGAGGGCCGGGAATGAGCAGTTCTTC.

This clonotype appeared once. V is TRBV15 and J is TRBJ2-1; 9 nucleotides align to TRBD2. Germline V lookup: CDR1 LNHNV, CDR2 YYDKDF (reference sequence). J lost 2 bases, V lost 3 bases, and 8 bases had no gene match. The CDR3 totals 17 residues. Here the CDR3 DNA reads TGTGCCACCAGCAGGGGCCTGGGACTAGCAGCCTACAATGAGCAGTTCTTC. This gives the protein CATSRGLGLAAYNEQFF.

V usage is TRBV28 and J usage is TRBJ2-1, with a weak D call TRBD1 (5 bases). Trimming removed 5 bases from V and 10 bases from J, with 9 bases in between. Germline V gene sequence: CDR1 MDHEN, CDR2 SYDVKM. The CDR3 runs 11 residues. CDR3 sequence reads: CASSLRQEQFF. In DNA form, the CDR3 reads TGTGCCAGCAGTCTACGACAGGAGCAGTTCTTC.

The chain uses TRBV20-1 and TRBJ2-3; D gene uncertain. The CDR3 contains 12 residues. The germline gives CDR1 DFQATT, CDR2 SNEGSKA (reference sequence). Deletions cut 6 bases from V and 1 base from J, with 8 bases between. For the CDR3, the DNA is TGCAGTGCCGTCTGGGGCACAGATACGCAGTATTTT. This encodes CSAVWGTDTQYF.

The J gene is TRBJ1-6, the V gene TRBV6-5; 11 bases are a match to TRBD1. The CDR3 has 18 amino acids. CDR1 is MNHEY and CDR2 is SVGAGI in the germline V gene. Trimming at V came to 0 bases and at J to 9 bases, leaving 10 bases not matched to a gene. This CDR3 reads CASSYSGQGVAGGSPLHF. Written as DNA, the CDR3 is TGTGCCAGCAGTTACTCGGGACAGGGGGTTGCGGGCGGTTCACCCCTCCACTTT.

The chain joins TRBV7-9 to TRBJ2-3; D may be TRBD1 (5 bases). V lost 4 bases to trimming and J lost 5 bases, with 10 bases between them. Germline assignment: CDR1 SEHNR and CDR2 FQNEAQ (reference sequence). The CDR3 consists of 13 residues. Written as DNA, the CDR3 is TGTGCCAGCAGCTATCAGGGCGGAGATACGCAGTATTTT. Translation gives CASSYQGGDTQYF.

The genes are TRBV11-2 and TRBJ2-7, with TRBD2 identical over 7 bases. This CDR3 contains 14 residues. The germline CDR1 and CDR2 sequences are SGHAT and FQNNGV. V lost 7 bases and J lost 3; bases outside the gene matches: 9. The CDR3 loop reads CASKVRGTNYEQYF. The CDR3 DNA follows: TGTGCCAGCAAAGTCCGAGGGACTAACTACGAGCAGTACTTC.

J is TRBJ1-4 and V is TRBV30; D might be TRBD1 (5 bases). This CDR3 contains 13 residues. V was shortened by 2 bases and J by 7 bases, with 11 bases between the two germline ends. Germline V lookup: CDR1 GTSNPN, CDR2 SVGIG (reference sequence). The CDR3 spells CAWSWQGGEKLFF. The CDR3 DNA reads TGTGCCTGGAGTTGGCAGGGAGGTGAAAAACTGTTTTTT. The variable domain in full, with the rest retrieved from reference TRBV30 and TRBJ1-4, is SQTIHQWPATLVQPVGSPLSLECTVEGTSNPNLYWYRQAAGRGLQLLFYSVGIGQISSEVPQNLSASRPQDRQFILSSKKLLLSDSGFYLCAWSWQGGEKLFFGSGTQLSVL.

This chain uses TRBV19 with TRBJ1-6; TRBD1 matches 9 bases. CDR1 and CDR2 (germline): LNHDA, SQIVND (reference sequence). Germline trimming cut 5 bases from V and 8 bases from J; bases unmatched to any gene: 4. CDR3 size: 14 residues. The CDR3 DNA sequence: TGTGCCAGTAGTGACCGGGACAGGGATTCACCCCTCCACTTT. Its protein is CASSDRDRDSPLHF.

This chain joins TRBV29-1 and TRBJ2-1; D is unresolved. The CDR3 length is 13 residues. Trimming cost V 2 bases and J 2 bases, with 7 bases left between them. The germline V gene encodes CDR1 SQVTM and CDR2 ANQGSEA. This chain's CDR3 is CSVESTAYNEQFF. The CDR3 coding sequence is TGCAGCGTTGAAAGTACAGCCTACAATGAGCAGTTCTTC.

V is TRBV27 and J is TRBJ2-5; 7 bases align to TRBD2. This CDR3 has 15 residues. Germline assignment: CDR1 MNHEY and CDR2 SMNVEV (reference sequence). The junction had 11 bases not matched to a gene; V was cut back by 5 bases and J by 5 bases. DNA of the CDR3: TGTGCCAGCAGTCCCCCATCGGGGGGACGGGAGACCCAGTACTTC. This gives the protein CASSPPSGGRETQYF.

This chain links TRBV30 with TRBJ1-1; D perhaps matches TRBD1 (5 bases). V gave up 5 bases and J gave up 1 base, with 14 bases separating them. The CDR3 is made up of 14 amino acids. From germline, CDR1 is GTSNPN and CDR2 SVGIG (reference sequence). CDR3 in DNA: TGTGCCTGGGCGGTGGGGCGCGGGAACACTGAAGCTTTCTTT. Its protein is CAWAVGRGNTEAFF.

The J gene is TRBJ2-1, the V gene TRBV24-1; D not resolved. The V gene lost 4 bases and the J gene lost 0 bases, with 12 bases spanning the gap. The CDR3 consists of 16 residues. Germline loops: CDR1 KGHDR, CDR2 SFDVKD. This chain's CDR3 is CATSDRQYPSYNEQFF. The CDR3 DNA sequence: TGTGCCACCAGTGACCGCCAGTACCCCTCCTACAATGAGCAGTTCTTC.

V and J are TRBV29-1 and TRBJ2-2; D possibly corresponds to TRBD1 (6 bases). Germline loops: CDR1 SQVTM, CDR2 ANQGSEA. CDR3 length: 15 amino acids. V lost 4 bases and J 0 bases, leaving 12 bases between the germline ends. The CDR3 DNA reads as TGCAGCGTTGGACCCTCAGGGGCGAACACCGGGGAGCTGTTTTTT. Amino acids: CSVGPSGANTGELFF.